The next 22 T cell receptor beta chains were all read from a single sample in a study of blood T cell repertoires in COVID-19. Produced via immunoSEQ multiplex PCR; TCRdb's table is partial and in-frame only. The table has about 270,000 clones, 86% seen once. Sequencing used peripheral blood. These receptors all come from a woman between 55 and 75 years old who had recovered from COVID-19.

This rearrangement joins TRBV27 to TRBJ1-5; D perhaps matches TRBD1 (6 bases). V lost 1 base, J lost 4 bases, and 14 bases lay in between. The CDR3 loop spans 16 amino acids. CDR1 and CDR2 (germline): MNHEY, SMNVEV (reference sequence). DNA for the CDR3: TGTGCCAGCAGTTTATTTAGAACAGGGCAAAATCAGCCCCAGCATTTT. It codes for CASSLFRTGQNQPQHF.

This chain joins TRBV14 and TRBJ1-5; D not resolved. Trimming left V 1 base short and J 5 bases short, with 33 bases between. This CDR3 has 22 amino acids. The V gene's germline CDR1 is SGHDN and CDR2 FVKESK. The CDR3 is CASSQVYQCILRHLLLDQPQHF. CDR3 bases: TGTGCCAGCAGCCAAGTTTATCAGTGTATATTACGACATCTACTTTTGGATCAGCCCCAGCATTTT. Looking up the rest from reference TRBV14 and TRBJ1-5 gives the full variable domain: EAGVTQFPSHSVIEKGQTVTLRCDPISGHDNLYWYRRVMGKEIKFLLHFVKESKQDESGMPNNRFLAERTGGTYSTLKVQPAELEDSGVYFCASSQVYQCILRHLLLDQPQHFGDGTRLSIL.

This sequence joins TRBV6-5 and TRBJ2-3; 7 bases align to TRBD2. The CDR3 runs 15 residues. CDR1 is MNHEY, CDR2 SVGAGI, per germline. V shed 5 bases, J shed 7 bases, and the junction held 12 bases outside the gene matches. In DNA form, the CDR3 reads TGTGCCAGCAGTCCCCCGACTAGCAGTACAAATACGCAGTATTTT. It specifies CASSPPTSSTNTQYF.

The V gene is TRBV19, the J gene TRBJ1-2; D remains unclear. Trimming took 9 bases from V and 0 from J, leaving 14 bases between them. Germline loops: CDR1 LNHDA, CDR2 SQIVND (reference sequence). This CDR3 has 14 residues. The CDR3 sequence: CASAREAANYGYTF. CDR3 bases: TGTGCCAGCGCCCGGGAGGCGGCTAACTATGGCTACACCTTC.

The rearrangement links TRBV10-3 to TRBJ2-1, with D maybe TRBD2 (6 bases). CDR1 ENHRY and CDR2 SYGVKD come from the germline V gene. V lost 10 bases and J 2 bases, leaving 18 bases between the germline ends. The length of the CDR3 is 15 residues. The CDR3 nucleotides are TGTGCCACCGGAGAGACTCGGGAGACCTACAATGAGCAGTTCTTC. Translating it yields CATGETRETYNEQFF.

The V and J genes are TRBV5-1 and TRBJ1-2; tentatively, D is TRBD1 (5 bases). Germline V gene sequence: CDR1 SGHRS, CDR2 YFSETQ. V was trimmed by 0 bases and J by 0 bases, leaving 12 bases between them. The CDR3 is 16 residues long. The CDR3 DNA sequence: TGCGCCAGCAGCTTGGTTCCCGGGGGAGCTAACTATGGCTACACCTTC. Translation: CASSLVPGGANYGYTF. The entire variable domain, with the rest obtained from reference TRBV5-1 and TRBJ1-2, is as follows: KAGVTQTPRYLIKTRGQQVTLSCSPISGHRSVSWYQQTPGQGLQFLFEYFSETQRNKGNFPGRFSGRQFSNSRSEMNVSTLELGDSALYLCASSLVPGGANYGYTFGSGTRLTVV.

The chain combines TRBV2 with TRBJ1-2, with 7 bases aligning to TRBD1. V lost 3 bases and J lost 11; bases outside the gene matches: 9. The germline V gene has CDR1 SNHLY and CDR2 FYNNEI. The CDR3 totals 13 residues. In DNA, the CDR3 is TGTGCCAGCAGTGACCAGACAGGGTCGCGTTACACCTTC. Its protein is CASSDQTGSRYTF.

This clone appeared once. The rearrangement uses TRBV20-1 and TRBJ2-7; D gene uncertain. CDR1 and CDR2 (germline): DFQATT, SNEGSKA (reference sequence). V gave up 4 bases and J gave up 2 bases, with 6 bases separating them. This CDR3 is built from 11 residues. This CDR3 reads CSATKPYEQYF. The CDR3 nucleotides read TGCAGTGCTACCAAGCCCTACGAGCAGTACTTC.

This clone was found once. The V gene is TRBV29-1, the J gene TRBJ2-1, with D uncertain. CDR3 length equals 15 residues. Germline assignment: CDR1 SQVTM and CDR2 ANQGSEA. V was cut by 4 bases and J by 9 bases, with 22 bases left in between. The chain's CDR3 is CSVALRLVSETEQFF. The CDR3 DNA reads as TGCAGCGTTGCCCTTCGTCTTGTCTCAGAAACTGAGCAGTTCTTC.

The chain combines TRBV7-9 with TRBJ1-2; TRBD1 matches 9 bases. This CDR3 has 14 residues. Germline CDR1 is SEHNR and CDR2 is FQNEAQ (reference sequence). V gave up 1 base and J gave up 8 bases; unmatched junction bases: 5. The CDR3 nucleotides are TGTGCCAGCAGCTTAGAACGGACAGGGGTCGGCTACACCTTC. It is translated as CASSLERTGVGYTF.

The chain links TRBV28 to TRBJ1-2; 8 positions agree with TRBD1. CDR3 length: 20 amino acids. Germline-derived CDR1 and CDR2 are MDHEN and SYDVKM. The trim removed 2 bases at V and 5 bases at J, leaving 22 bases unmatched. CDR3 sequence reads: CASSLPGTPGSRGTGYGYTF. DNA of the CDR3: TGTGCCAGCAGTTTACCCGGGACCCCTGGGTCGAGGGGGACAGGTTATGGCTACACCTTC.

This chain's CDR3 is CASSLAMDTGELFF. The CDR3 coding sequence is TGTGCCAGCAGCTTGGCCATGGACACCGGGGAGCTGTTTTTT. This chain connects TRBV7-9 to TRBJ2-2; D is ambiguous. The CDR3 loop spans 14 amino acids. V was trimmed by 3 bases and J by 3 bases, leaving 8 bases between them. CDR1 and CDR2 from the germline V gene are SEHNR and FQNEAQ (reference sequence).

The table lists this clone with a few counts. The J gene is TRBJ2-7, the V gene TRBV4-1; 11 bases are a match to TRBD1. The length of the CDR3 is 17 residues. Trimming removed 0 bases from V and 7 bases from J; junction bases left unmatched: 11. From germline, CDR1 is MGHRA and CDR2 YSYEKL. CDR3 in amino acids: CASSQEKGQGVPKEQYF. The CDR3, as DNA: TGCGCCAGCAGCCAAGAGAAGGGACAGGGGGTCCCGAAAGAGCAGTACTTC.

This clone occurred once. CDR3 in amino acids: CASSYRTGGHNEQFF. Written as DNA, the CDR3 is TGTGCCAGCAGCTATCGGACAGGGGGTCACAATGAGCAGTTCTTC. The V and J genes are TRBV7-9 and TRBJ2-1; 10 bases are a match to TRBD1. This CDR3 is 15 amino acids long. V gave up 4 bases and J gave up 5 bases; unmatched junction bases: 5. Germline assignment: CDR1 SEHNR and CDR2 FQNEAQ (reference sequence).

The genes are TRBV10-3 and TRBJ2-3, with D possibly TRBD1 on 6 matching bases. Germline V gene lookup returns CDR1 ENHRY and CDR2 SYGVKD. This CDR3 comprises 14 residues. V was pared by 9 bases and J by 0 bases, with 13 bases between. CDR3 loop: CAILKGDSTDTQYF. The CDR3 DNA sequence: TGTGCCATACTAAAGGGGGACAGCACAGATACGCAGTATTTT.

The chain joins TRBV5-6 to TRBJ1-6; tentative D call: TRBD1 (5 bases). This CDR3 comprises 15 residues. Germline CDR1 reads SGHDT; CDR2 reads YYEEEE. Trimming took off 5 bases at V and 10 bases at J, with 19 bases between the two ends. The CDR3 sequence is CASSSPGGWSSPLHF. Here the CDR3 DNA reads TGTGCCAGCAGTTCCCCGGGGGGTTGGAGCTCACCCCTCCACTTT.

The chain carries TRBV15 and TRBJ2-7; D possibly corresponds to TRBD1 (5 bases). Deletions cut 7 bases from V and 4 bases from J, with 14 bases between. CDR1 LNHNV and CDR2 YYDKDF come from the germline V gene (reference sequence). The CDR3 is made up of 13 amino acids. Here the CDR3 reads CATTGPPGYEQYF. The CDR3, as DNA: TGTGCCACCACAGGGCCGCCCGGGTACGAGCAGTACTTC.

J is TRBJ2-7 and V is TRBV4-2; TRBD1 is a possible D gene (5 bases). The CDR3 runs to 14 residues. Germline V CDR1 and CDR2: LGHNA, YNFKEQ. The V end was cut by 1 base, the J end by 4 bases, with 11 bases between. Here the CDR3 reads CASSQARAGYEQYF. The DNA for the CDR3 is TGTGCCAGCAGCCAAGCCAGGGCAGGTTACGAGCAGTACTTC.

This rearrangement joins TRBV21-1 to TRBJ2-2; the table's D call, TRBD1, was not checked against the DNA. TRBV21-1 counts as a pseudogene. There are 15 residues in the CDR3. CDR3 DNA: TGTGCCAGCAGCAAACGGGCAGGGTCCGCCGGGGAGCTGTTTTTT. Translating it yields CASSKRAGSAGELFF.

The gene calls are TRBV11-2 and TRBJ2-5; D possibly corresponds to TRBD1 (5 bases). Trimming left V 5 bases short and J 0 bases short, with 19 bases between. CDR1 and CDR2 (germline): SGHAT, FQNNGV. The CDR3 extends over 17 amino acids. CDR3 region: CASSLSFATAYQETQYF. DNA for the CDR3: TGTGCCAGCAGCCTATCATTCGCGACAGCTTACCAAGAGACCCAGTACTTC. The complete variable domain, with remaining parts taken from reference TRBV11-2 and TRBJ2-5, reads EAGVAQSPRYKIIEKRQSVAFWCNPISGHATLYWYQQILGQGPKLLIQFQNNGVVDDSQLPKDRFSAERLKGVDSTLKIQPAKLEDSAVYLCASSLSFATAYQETQYFGPGTRLLVL.

This rearrangement joins TRBV5-4 to TRBJ1-1; 7 nucleotides match TRBD1. Trimming cost V 0 bases and J 5 bases; bases outside gene matches: 7. The CDR3 has 15 residues. In germline, CDR1 is SGHNT, CDR2 YYREEE (reference sequence). The CDR3 nucleotides are TGTGCCAGCAGCTTGGGTGGAGGGGGCAAGACTGAAGCTTTCTTT. Protein: CASSLGGGGKTEAFF. The full variable domain, in which reference TRBV5-4 and TRBJ1-1 provide the parts outside the CDR3, is ETGVTQSPTHLIKTRGQQVTLRCSSQSGHNTVSWYQQALGQGPQFIFQYYREEENGRGNFPPRFSGLQFPNYSSELNVNALELDDSALYLCASSLGGGGKTEAFFGQGTRLTVV.

The rearrangement joins TRBV24-1 to TRBJ2-7; TRBD2 agrees at 10 bases. The CDR3 covers 20 residues. V was clipped by 3 bases and J by 4 bases; unmatched bases: 20. CDR1 and CDR2 (germline): KGHDR, SFDVKD. CDR3 region: CATSDPGERTGLASRYEQYF. The CDR3 nucleotides are TGTGCCACCAGTGATCCCGGGGAGCGGACGGGACTAGCGTCTCGGTACGAGCAGTACTTC.